These 19 T cell receptor beta chains came from one sample sequenced in a study of circulating and synovial CD4+ cells in juvenile arthritis. TCRdb's table, derived via immunoSEQ multiplex PCR, lists solely in-frame clones and lacks some. Of roughly 13,000 clones in the sample, around 80% were seen once. Specimen: CD4+ T cells from synovial fluid. These TCRs come from a human patient with juvenile idiopathic arthritis. Some clones in this sample may be carry-over from other donors' samples.

V and J are TRBV10-3 and TRBJ1-4, with D tentatively TRBD1 (5 bases). Trimming stripped 2 bases from V and 6 bases from J, with 16 bases between. This CDR3 contains 16 residues. Looked up from germline, CDR1 is ENHRY and CDR2 is SYGVKD. CDR3 loop: CAISEGKGKPDEKLFF. The CDR3 DNA reads as TGTGCCATCAGTGAGGGAAAGGGGAAACCGGATGAAAAACTGTTTTTT.

This sequence joins TRBV30 and TRBJ1-4; 9 bases match TRBD1. Germline values: CDR1 GTSNPN, CDR2 SVGIG (reference sequence). V trimming: 8 bases; J trimming: 7 bases; junction bases outside the gene matches: 17. CDR3 length: 16 amino acids. The CDR3 here is CALSVGPGTGSEKLFF. CDR3 sequence (DNA): TGTGCCCTGAGTGTAGGGCCCGGGACAGGGAGTGAAAAACTGTTTTTT.

This rearrangement joins TRBV5-1 to TRBJ1-3; D not resolved. The J call is in doubt because the DNA end fits TRBJ2-2 better. This CDR3 spans 13 amino acids. CDR1 and CDR2 (germline): SGHRS, YFSETQ. This chain's CDR3 is CASSLLQAGELFF. For the CDR3, the DNA is TGCGCCAGCAGCTTGCTCCAGGCCGGGGAGCTGTTTTTT.

The chain carries TRBV29-1 and TRBJ2-7; TRBD2 might be the D (6 bases). Per the germline V gene, CDR1 is SQVTM and CDR2 is ANQGSEA. V lost 7 bases and J 3 bases, leaving 16 bases between the germline ends. The CDR3 sequence is 13 residues long. CDR3 sequence (DNA): TGCAGCGCCGAGGCGGAGGGAGGCTACGAGCAGTACTTC. Protein: CSAEAEGGYEQYF.

The chain uses TRBV6-6 and TRBJ2-7; weak D call: TRBD2 (5 bases). The CDR3 runs 15 residues. Germline lookup yields CDR1 MNHNY and CDR2 SVGAGI (reference sequence). V lost 7 bases, J lost 3 bases, and 19 bases lay in between. The CDR3 reads CASTSRTTGNYEQYF. The CDR3, as DNA: TGTGCCAGCACCTCCCGAACTACCGGGAACTACGAGCAGTACTTC.

This chain uses TRBV27 with TRBJ2-2; TRBD2 is a possible D gene (5 bases). The V end lost 7 bases, the J end lost 7 bases, and 16 bases lay between the germline ends. This CDR3 contains 14 residues. The germline gives CDR1 MNHEY, CDR2 SMNVEV (reference sequence). CDR3 bases: TGTGCCAGCACCGGACTGGTGGGGATCGGGGAGCTGTTTTTT. Translation gives CASTGLVGIGELFF.

The CDR3 DNA follows: TGTGCCAGCAGTTACTCCAGGGGTTCGGGAAACACCATATATTTT. Residues: CASSYSRGSGNTIYF. The chain employs TRBV6-5 and TRBJ1-3; a weak D match, TRBD1 (6 bases). V lost 0 bases to trimming and J lost 4 bases, with 10 bases between them. CDR3 length: 15 residues. Germline V gene sequence: CDR1 MNHEY, CDR2 SVGAGI.

This chain joins TRBV11-2 and TRBJ1-3; the D gene is possibly TRBD1 (5 bases). CDR3 length equals 17 residues. Trimming cost V 1 base and J 0 bases, with 13 bases left between them. The V gene's germline CDR1 is SGHAT and CDR2 FQNNGV. CDR3 DNA sequence: TGTGCCAGCAGCTTAGCGGCAGGACAAGGCTCTGGAAACACCATATATTTT. Its protein product is CASSLAAGQGSGNTIYF.

The chain uses TRBV6-5 and TRBJ1-2, with 10 bases fitting TRBD1. This CDR3 comprises 13 residues. The germline CDR1 and CDR2 sequences are MNHEY and SVGAGI. The V segment lost 5 bases and the J segment 8 bases; nucleotides outside the gene matches: 5. The CDR3 DNA reads TGTGCCAGCAGTGACAGACAGGGGGCCGGCTACACCTTC. Its translation: CASSDRQGAGYTF.

V is TRBV2 and J is TRBJ2-7; possible D gene TRBD2, 6 bases. Germline CDR1 and CDR2: SNHLY and FYNNEI. CDR3 length: 12 amino acids. V was trimmed by 6 bases and J by 10 bases, leaving 16 bases between them. The CDR3 coding sequence is TGTGCCAGCAGGCCCGGGGGAGGTCACCAGTACTTC. As protein: CASRPGGGHQYF. The entire variable domain, with the rest obtained from reference TRBV2 and TRBJ2-7, is as follows: EPEVTQTPSHQVTQMGQEVILRCVPISNHLYFYWYRQILGQKVEFLVSFYNNEISEKSEIFDDQFSVERPDGSNFTLKIRSTKLEDSAMYFCASRPGGGHQYFGPGTRLTVT.

The chain couples TRBV12-5 to TRBJ2-7; TRBD2 might be the D (5 bases). The CDR3 totals 14 residues. Germline V gene lookup returns CDR1 LGHNT and CDR2 FRNRAP. Trimming stripped 5 bases from V and 5 bases from J, with 16 bases between. CDR3 sequence (DNA): TGTGCTAGTGGTCCCCTGAGGGCAGACGACGAGCAGTACTTC. Encoded protein: CASGPLRADDEQYF.

Only one count was recorded for this clone. The chain uses TRBV6-5 and TRBJ1-5, with a weak D call TRBD1 (5 bases). CDR3 length: 13 residues. CDR1 and CDR2 (germline): MNHEY, SVGAGI. V was trimmed by 5 bases and J by 4 bases, leaving 9 bases between them. This chain's CDR3 is CASSGGVNQPQHF. The CDR3 DNA sequence: TGTGCCAGCAGTGGAGGGGTTAATCAGCCCCAGCATTTT.

The chain uses TRBV6-5 and TRBJ2-7; 10 bases line up with TRBD1. The ends lost 4 bases at V and 6 bases at J; junction bases unmatched: 9. The V gene's germline CDR1 is MNHEY and CDR2 SVGAGI. This CDR3 region has 15 residues. Here the CDR3 reads CASSSPGQGRPEQYF. CDR3 in DNA: TGTGCCAGCAGTTCACCGGGACAGGGGAGGCCCGAGCAGTACTTC.

As to this clone: One junction end does not reproduce the germline sequence, and a read error may be involved. The chain links TRBV9 to TRBJ2-2; 9 bases line up with TRBD2. CDR1 and CDR2 from the germline V gene are SGDLS and YYNGEE. The CDR3 loop spans 18 amino acids. The CDR3 region has the DNA TGTGCTAGCAGCGTAGCGACTAGCGGACCCGCGAACACCGGGGAGCTGTTTTTT. This sequence encodes CASSVATSGPANTGELFF.

Details on this clone: Different DNA sequences within this sample yield the same CDR3. The chain combines TRBV18 with TRBJ1-6; D remains unclear. V was pared by 5 bases and J by 2 bases, with 10 bases between. The germline V gene encodes CDR1 KGHSH and CDR2 LQKENI. The CDR3 spans 15 residues. The DNA for the CDR3 is TGTGCCAGCTCAGAGACACTCACCTATAATTCACCCCTCCACTTT. The encoded protein is CASSETLTYNSPLHF. The variable domain in full, completed from reference TRBV18 and TRBJ1-6, reads NAGVMQNPRHLVRRRGQEARLRCSPMKGHSHVYWYRQLPEEGLKFMVYLQKENIIDESGMPKERFSAEFPKEGPSILRIQQVVRGDSAAYFCASSETLTYNSPLHFGNGTRLTVT.

The chain employs TRBV7-2 and TRBJ2-7; 9 bases agree with TRBD2. With V trimmed by 2 bases and J by 7 bases, 12 bases remained unmatched. Germline V gives CDR1 SGHTA, CDR2 FQGNSA. The length of the CDR3 is 16 residues. The CDR3 sequence: CASSLLGASGVGEQYF. The CDR3 DNA reads TGTGCCAGCAGCTTATTAGGGGCTAGCGGGGTTGGGGAGCAGTACTTC.

The chain couples TRBV5-5 to TRBJ1-1; a possible D gene is TRBD1 (6 bases). The CDR3 contains 16 residues. With 5 bases removed from V and 4 bases from J, the gap between germline ends came to 21 bases. Germline lookup yields CDR1 SGHKS and CDR2 YYEKEE (reference sequence). CDR3 sequence: CASSTTGTEVSTEAFF. The CDR3 DNA sequence: TGTGCCAGCAGTACTACAGGGACCGAGGTGAGCACTGAAGCTTTCTTT.

The chain is built from TRBV29-1 and TRBJ2-2; 7 bases map to TRBD1. Germline loops: CDR1 SQVTM, CDR2 ANQGSEA. V shed 8 bases and J 1 base; nucleotides not matched to a gene: 4. The CDR3 length is 13 residues. DNA of the CDR3: TGCAGCTCGCGGACAGGGAACACCGGGGAGCTGTTTTTT. Its protein product is CSSRTGNTGELFF.

J is TRBJ1-2 and V is TRBV5-6; possible D gene TRBD1, 6 bases. V dropped 4 bases and J dropped 7 bases, with 17 bases sitting between them. CDR3 length equals 14 residues. The V gene's germline CDR1 is SGHDT and CDR2 YYEEEE. The CDR3 DNA reads as TGTGCCAGCAGCCTCGCCCAACAGGGTTTTGGCTACACCTTC. This gives the protein CASSLAQQGFGYTF.